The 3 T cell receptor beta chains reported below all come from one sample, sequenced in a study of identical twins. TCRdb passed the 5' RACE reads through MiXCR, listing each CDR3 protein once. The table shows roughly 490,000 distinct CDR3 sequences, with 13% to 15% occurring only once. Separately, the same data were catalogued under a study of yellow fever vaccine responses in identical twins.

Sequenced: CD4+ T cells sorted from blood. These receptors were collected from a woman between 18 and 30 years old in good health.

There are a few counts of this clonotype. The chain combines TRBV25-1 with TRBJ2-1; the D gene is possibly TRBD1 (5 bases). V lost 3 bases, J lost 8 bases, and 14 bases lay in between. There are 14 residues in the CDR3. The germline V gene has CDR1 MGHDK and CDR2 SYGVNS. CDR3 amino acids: CASSDTGRADEQFF. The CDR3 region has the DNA TGTGCCAGCAGTGATACTGGCAGGGCAGATGAGCAGTTCTTC.

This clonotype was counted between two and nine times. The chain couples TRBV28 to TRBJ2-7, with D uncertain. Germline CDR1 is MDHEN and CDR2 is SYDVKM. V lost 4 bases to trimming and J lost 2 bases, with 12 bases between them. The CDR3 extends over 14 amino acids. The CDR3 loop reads CASSSPVNTYEQYF. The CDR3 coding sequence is TGTGCCAGCAGTTCCCCAGTAAATACCTACGAGCAGTACTTC.

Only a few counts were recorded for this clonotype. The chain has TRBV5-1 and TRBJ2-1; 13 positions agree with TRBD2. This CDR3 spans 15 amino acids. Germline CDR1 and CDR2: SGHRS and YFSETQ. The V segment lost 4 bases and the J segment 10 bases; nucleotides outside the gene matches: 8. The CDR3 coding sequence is TGCGCCAGCAGCACCACTAGCGGGGGGGCCTTGGAGCAGTTCTTC. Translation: CASSTTSGGALEQFF.